The T cell receptor beta chain described here comes from a study of regulatory T cells in long-lasting Graves disease. Findings and limits, study-wide: Compared with new cases, persistent Graves' patients showed reduced TCR diversity.

Both iRepertoire HTBI primers and Arm-PCR of CDR3 regions were used to build the TCR beta libraries. TCRdb analysed the multiplex PCR reads with MiXCR anew, one entry per CDR3 protein. The data show around 500,000 distinct CDR3 sequences, roughly 20% seen once. Concerning this clonotype itself: Its antigen is still unknown.

Time point described: persistent/refractory GD, antithyroid drugs over 5 years with positive TRAb. The TCR library was made from RNA extracted from PBMCs. This CDR3 is built from 15 residues. Per germline, CDR1 MGHRA and CDR2 YSYEKL. V lost 5 bases, J lost 7 bases, and 15 bases lay in between. Sequencing used peripheral blood mononuclear cells (PBMCs), obtained when the disease was refractory, from a patient treated with antithyroid drugs. The TCR sequence derives from a female donor with Graves disease. V gene TRBV4-1 combines with J gene TRBJ1-6; unclear D gene. CDR3 sequence: CASSYQADRNSPLHF. CDR3 in DNA: TGCGCCAGCAGCTACCAGGCCGATCGGAATTCACCCCTCCACTTT.